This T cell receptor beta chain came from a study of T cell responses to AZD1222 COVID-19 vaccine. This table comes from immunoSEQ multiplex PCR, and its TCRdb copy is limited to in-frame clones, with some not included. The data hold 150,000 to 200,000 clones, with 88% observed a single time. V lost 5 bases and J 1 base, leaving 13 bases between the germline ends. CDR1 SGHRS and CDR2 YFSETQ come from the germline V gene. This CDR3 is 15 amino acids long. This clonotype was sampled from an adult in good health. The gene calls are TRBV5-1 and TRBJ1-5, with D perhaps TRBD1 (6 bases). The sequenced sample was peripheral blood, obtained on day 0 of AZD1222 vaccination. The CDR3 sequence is CASSSTGESNQPQHF. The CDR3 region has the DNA TGCGCCAGCAGTTCGACAGGAGAGAGCAATCAGCCCCAGCATTTT.